Listed below are T cell receptor beta chains from one sample, sequenced in a study of T cells in localized non-small cell lung cancer. Generated by immunoSEQ multiplex PCR, the TCRdb table keeps only in-frame clones and is missing some. The sample lists about 82,000 clones, about 78% occurring once. The specimen comprised PBMCs, sampled before any cancer treatment. The receptors were gathered from a man aged 40 to 69 with stage II squamous cell lung carcinoma. Each CDR3 is given with its conserved first and last residue. The order of the fields is clone size, D gene, V gene, J gene, CDR3 DNA, CDR3 protein. D genes are given only for firm matches. Some rows have no size entry. The others give once, few or many, or a class for an expanded clone.

>.|TRBD2|TRBV2|TRBJ2-7
TGTGCCAGCAGTGGGTCGAGGCTAGCGGGGGCCTACGAGCAGTACTTC
CASSGSRLAGAYEQYF
>.|.|TRBV2|TRBJ1-4
TGTGCCAGCAGTGAGGATGGAACAGTTGGGGAAAAACTGTTTTTT
CASSEDGTVGEKLFF
>.|TRBD2|TRBV5-5|TRBJ2-1
TGTGCCAGCAGCTGGACTAGCGGGAGCCCCTCCTACAATGAGCAGTTCTTC
CASSWTSGSPSYNEQFF
>.|TRBD2|TRBV2|TRBJ2-5
TGTGCCAGCAGTAGTGGCTCTAGCGGGAGGATTGGGGAGACCCAGTACTTC
CASSSGSSGRIGETQYF
>.|.|TRBV7-8|TRBJ1-5
TGTGCCAGCAGCTTAATCTCACCACGGGCCAATCAGCCCCAGCATTTT
CASSLISPRANQPQHF
>few|.|TRBV28|TRBJ1-2
TGTGCCAGCAGTTTAGGAGGCTATGGCTACACCTTC
CASSLGGYGYTF
>.|TRBD1|TRBV11-2|TRBJ2-2
TGTGCCAGCACCTCCTTCGGGGGAGGACAGGGAAACACCGGGGAGCTGTTTTTT
CASTSFGGGQGNTGELFF
>.|TRBD1|TRBV2|TRBJ2-1
TGTGCCAGCAAACTGGACAGGAGCTCCTACAATGAGCAGTTCTTC
CASKLDRSSYNEQFF
>once|.|TRBV5-8|TRBJ2-3
TGTGCCAGCAGCTGGCCCCCAGATACGCAGTATTTT
CASSWPPDTQYF
>once|TRBD1|TRBV19|TRBJ2-7
TGTGCCAGCAGAGGACAGGACAAGCGCGAGCAGTACTTC
CASRGQDKREQYF
>many|.|TRBV2|TRBJ2-5
TGTGCCAGCGGAGAAGAGACCCAGTACTTC
CASGEETQYF
>.|.|TRBV7-2|TRBJ2-3
TGTGCCAGCAGCCCCTCAGGGAGGTCCCACACAGATACGCAGTATTTT
CASSPSGRSHTDTQYF
>.|.|TRBV5-8|TRBJ2-7
TGTGCCAGCAGAACTTCAGGCACCTACGAGCAGTACTTC
CASRTSGTYEQYF
>once|TRBD1|TRBV29-1|TRBJ2-3
TGCAGCGTTCTCGGACAGGTAAACACAGATACGCAGTATTTT
CSVLGQVNTDTQYF
>once|.|TRBV5-4|TRBJ1-4
TGTGCCAGCAGCATAGCGACAGGCCCTAATGAAAAACTGTTTTTT
CASSIATGPNEKLFF
>.|.|TRBV2|TRBJ1-5
TGTGCCAGCAGTTCCGGGACACCCAAGGGTCGACCCCAGCATTTT
CASSSGTPKGRPQHF
>.|TRBD1|TRBV19|TRBJ2-5
TGTGCCAGTAGCAACAGGGGCGCAGAGACCCAGTACTTC
CASSNRGAETQYF
>.|.|TRBV5-4|TRBJ2-2
TGTGCCAGCAGCCCAGGCGTGGGCTGGGAGCTGTTTTTT
CASSPGVGWELFF
>.|TRBD1|TRBV4-3|TRBJ1-6
TGCGCCAGCAGCCACAACGACAGGGATAATTCACCCCTCCACTTT
CASSHNDRDNSPLHF
>.|.|TRBV4-1|TRBJ1-1
TGCGCCAGCAGATTCGACCGGAACACTGAAGCTTTCTTT
CASRFDRNTEAFF
>.|.|TRBV27|TRBJ1-5
TGTGCCAGCAGTGCTACAGGGAGCAATCAGCCCCAGCATTTT
CASSATGSNQPQHF
>.|TRBD2|TRBV5-1|TRBJ2-7
TGCGCCAGCAGCCCTACTAGCGGGAGAGGAAACGAGCAGTACTTC
CASSPTSGRGNEQYF
>.|TRBD2|TRBV7-8|TRBJ2-7
TGTGCCAGCAGCGTGAGTGGACTAGCGGCCTCCTACGAGCAGTACTTC
CASSVSGLAASYEQYF
>.|.|TRBV7-2|TRBJ1-2
TGTGCCAGCAGCGCACTGGGGGGGGCAACTAACTATGGCTACACCTTC
CASSALGGATNYGYTF
>.|TRBD1|TRBV29-1|TRBJ2-7
TGCAGTGGGAGCGGGGGACAGGGGGTAAACGAGCAGTACTTC
CSGSGGQGVNEQYF
>.|.|TRBV27|TRBJ1-2
TGTGCCAGCAGTTTCGCACAGGGCCCTGGCTACACCTTC
CASSFAQGPGYTF
>.|.|TRBV7-8|TRBJ2-1
TGTGCCAGCAGCTTAGGTAGGAGGGGGCAGGTCTACAATGAGCAGTTCTTC
CASSLGRRGQVYNEQFF
>few|TRBD2|TRBV4-1|TRBJ2-7
TGCGCCAGCAGCCAATCGTCTAGCGGAACCTACGAGCAGTACTTC
CASSQSSSGTYEQYF
>few|.|TRBV5-1|TRBJ2-6
TGCGCCAGCAGCTTGGGCAGGCTAAGCTCTGGGGCCAACGTCCTGACTTTC
CASSLGRLSSGANVLTF
>once|.|TRBV30|TRBJ2-3
TGTGCCTGGAGGCCCCCGGGGGACACAGATACGCAGTATTTT
CAWRPPGDTDTQYF